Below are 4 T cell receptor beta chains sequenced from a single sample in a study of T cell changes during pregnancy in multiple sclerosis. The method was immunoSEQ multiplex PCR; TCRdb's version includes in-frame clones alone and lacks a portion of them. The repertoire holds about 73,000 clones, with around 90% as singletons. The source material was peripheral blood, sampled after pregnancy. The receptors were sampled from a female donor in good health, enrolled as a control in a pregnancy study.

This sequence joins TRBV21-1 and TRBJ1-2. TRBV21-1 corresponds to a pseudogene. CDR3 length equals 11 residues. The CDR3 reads CASSPKEGYTF. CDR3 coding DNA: TGTGCCAGCAGCCCCAAGGAGGGCTACACCTTC.

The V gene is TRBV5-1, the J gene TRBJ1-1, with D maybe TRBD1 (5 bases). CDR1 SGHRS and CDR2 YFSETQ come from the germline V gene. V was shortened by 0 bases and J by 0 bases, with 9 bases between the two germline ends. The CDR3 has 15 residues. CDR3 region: CASSLDGAMNTEAFF. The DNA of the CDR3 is TGCGCCAGCAGCTTGGATGGGGCAATGAACACTGAAGCTTTCTTT. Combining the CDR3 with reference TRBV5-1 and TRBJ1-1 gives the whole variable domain KAGVTQTPRYLIKTRGQQVTLSCSPISGHRSVSWYQQTPGQGLQFLFEYFSETQRNKGNFPGRFSGRQFSNSRSEMNVSTLELGDSALYLCASSLDGAMNTEAFFGQGTRLTVV.

The CDR3 protein is CAWNVQGGDGYTF. The CDR3 DNA is TGTGCCTGGAATGTACAGGGGGGCGATGGCTACACCTTC. V gene TRBV30 combines with J gene TRBJ1-2, with 8 bases identical to TRBD1. V lost 4 bases to trimming and J lost 6 bases; unmatched junction nucleotides: 7. This CDR3 is 13 amino acids long. The germline V gene encodes CDR1 GTSNPN and CDR2 SVGIG (reference sequence). The variable domain in full, with the rest retrieved from reference TRBV30 and TRBJ1-2, is SQTIHQWPATLVQPVGSPLSLECTVEGTSNPNLYWYRQAAGRGLQLLFYSVGIGQISSEVPQNLSASRPQDRQFILSSKKLLLSDSGFYLCAWNVQGGDGYTFGSGTRLTVV.

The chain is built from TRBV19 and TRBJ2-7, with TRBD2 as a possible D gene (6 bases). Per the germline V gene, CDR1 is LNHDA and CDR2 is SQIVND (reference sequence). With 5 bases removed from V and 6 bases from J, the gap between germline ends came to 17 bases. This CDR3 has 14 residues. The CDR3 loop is CASSSPGGSGEQYF. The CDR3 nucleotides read TGTGCCAGTAGTTCCCCCGGGGGTTCGGGCGAGCAGTACTTC. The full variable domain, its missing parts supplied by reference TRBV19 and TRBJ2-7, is DGGITQSPKYLFRKEGQNVTLSCEQNLNHDAMYWYRQDPGQGLRLIYYSQIVNDFQKGDIAEGYSVSREKKESFPLTVTSAQKNPTAFYLCASSSPGGSGEQYFGPGTRLTVT.